This TCR beta chain was retrieved from a study of PD-1 blockade in classical Hodgkin lymphoma. Every patient relapsed after autologous stem cell transplantation, and brentuximab vedotin exposure varied. Clones were read by immunoSEQ multiplex PCR, and TCRdb kept only the in-frame ones, dropping some. The repertoire holds around 150,000 clones, with about 78% as singletons. Deletions cut 7 bases from V and 4 bases from J, with 10 bases between. From germline, CDR1 is MNHEY and CDR2 SMNVEV (reference sequence). This CDR3 contains 13 residues. Material: peripheral blood mononuclear cells (PBMCs), obtained before the second cycle of nivolumab. The source of this sequence is a human donor with classical Hodgkin lymphoma. The V and J genes are TRBV27 and TRBJ1-4, with a weak D call TRBD1 (6 bases). The CDR3: CASKGHNNEKLFF. The CDR3 region has the DNA TGTGCCAGCAAGGGACATAATAATGAAAAACTGTTTTTT.